In its sample, the clone carrying this T cell receptor beta chain is large (0.1 to 1%). Its antigen is as yet unknown. Tregs were sorted as CD4+CD25+CD127-/low cells. Trimming left V 4 bases short and J 8 bases short, with 14 bases between. The CDR3 extends over 13 amino acids. Adaptor-ligated barcode primers were used to amplify TRBV12-4/TRBJ1-2 clonotypes. A single record per CDR3 protein comes from TCRdb applying MiXCR to the multiplex PCR reads. Among roughly 400 distinct CDR3 sequences, roughly 32% were seen once, and the ten largest hold 40% to 60%. Study conclusions and caveats: Tumor-infiltrating Treg TCR alpha and beta sequences overlapped most with tumor naive CD4+ T cells, then blood naive.

Sequencing was done on a sample of tumor-infiltrating Tregs sorted from the breast tumor. The genes are TRBV12-3 or TRBV12-4 and TRBJ1-2, with a weak D call TRBD1 (5 bases). The source is a female donor with breast cancer. CDR3 protein: CASSYGGGTGYTF. The DNA of the CDR3 is TGTGCCAGCAGTTACGGAGGTGGGACGGGCTACACCTTC.